Below are 18 T cell receptor beta chains sequenced from a single sample in a study of Graves' ophthalmopathy and Graves' hyperthyroidism. The authors amplified TCR beta CDR3 regions from RNA transcripts. HTBI primers were used in a first-round RT-PCR, which preceded a second-round multiplex PCR. TCRdb itself ran the multiplex PCR reads through MiXCR, one entry per CDR3 protein. The table records approximately 700,000 distinct CDR3 sequences, 40% of them present only once. The source material was peripheral blood. These TCRs come from an adult man with Graves' ophthalmopathy.

This clonotype showed up just a few times. Here the CDR3 reads CASSLQGGREYEQYF. The CDR3 DNA is TGTGCCAGCAGCTTACAAGGCGGGAGAGAATACGAGCAGTACTTC. The chain recombines TRBV7-9 with TRBJ2-7; TRBD2 matches 7 bases. Germline V lookup: CDR1 SEHNR, CDR2 FQNEAQ (reference sequence). The CDR3 is 15 amino acids. With V trimmed by 2 bases and J by 4 bases, 8 bases remained unmatched.

This clonotype was recorded many times. The V call is TRBV15, the J call TRBJ2-5, with 11 bases lining up with TRBD1. The CDR3 spans 15 residues. The V and J ends lost 5 bases and 4 bases, in that order; junction bases with no gene match: 6. The germline V gene has CDR1 LNHNV and CDR2 YYDKDF (reference sequence). CDR3 DNA: TGTGCCACCAGCGCCCGGGACAGGGGGGGAGAGACCCAGTACTTC. It is translated as CATSARDRGGETQYF.

The table lists this clonotype with many counts. V and J are TRBV7-9 and TRBJ1-1; D unresolved. V was cut by 7 bases and J by 3 bases, with 12 bases left in between. Germline V gives CDR1 SEHNR, CDR2 FQNEAQ (reference sequence). This CDR3 region has 13 residues. In nucleotides, the CDR3 is TGTGCCAGCAACGAATCGGACGACACTGAAGCTTTCTTT. Amino acid sequence: CASNESDDTEAFF.

J is TRBJ2-7 and V is TRBV20-1; 11 bases line up with TRBD2. The V and J ends lost 2 bases and 7 bases, in that order; junction bases with no gene match: 4. Germline V gene lookup returns CDR1 DFQATT and CDR2 SNEGSKA (reference sequence). The CDR3 is made up of 13 amino acids. The CDR3 DNA is TGCAGTGCTAGAACTAGCGGGAGCTGGGAGCAGTACTTC. Its protein product is CSARTSGSWEQYF.

This clonotype was seen more than once but under ten times. The chain links TRBV11-2 to TRBJ2-6, with D maybe TRBD1 (6 bases). From germline, CDR1 is SGHAT and CDR2 FQNNGV. V was trimmed by 3 bases and J by 0 bases, leaving 12 bases between them. The CDR3 totals 17 residues. CDR3 region: CASSFSGTTSGANVLTF. The CDR3 nucleotides are TGTGCCAGCAGCTTTTCCGGGACAACCTCTGGGGCCAACGTCCTGACTTTC. The full variable domain, rest sourced from reference TRBV11-2 and TRBJ2-6, is EAGVAQSPRYKIIEKRQSVAFWCNPISGHATLYWYQQILGQGPKLLIQFQNNGVVDDSQLPKDRFSAERLKGVDSTLKIQPAKLEDSAVYLCASSFSGTTSGANVLTFGAGSRLTVL.

The DNA for the CDR3 is TGCAGTGCTAGAATAAGTAGCGGGAGGGCCGCGCGAGAGACCCAGTACTTC. Its protein is CSARISSGRAARETQYF. J is TRBJ2-5 and V is TRBV20-1; TRBD2 aligns across 11 bases. There are 17 residues in the CDR3. CDR1 is DFQATT and CDR2 is SNEGSKA in the germline V gene (reference sequence). The V and J ends lost 2 bases and 4 bases, in that order; junction bases with no gene match: 12.

There are a few counts of this clonotype. The V call is TRBV7-3, the J call TRBJ2-2; tentatively, D is TRBD1 (6 bases). Germline lookup yields CDR1 SGHTA and CDR2 FQGTGA. V lost 5 bases and J lost 0, with 13 bases in between. The CDR3 contains 16 residues. The CDR3 nucleotides read TGTGCCAGCAGCAAGAATGGGGGCGCGAACACCGGGGAGCTGTTTTTT. It yields the protein CASSKNGGANTGELFF.

This clonotype has a count of ten or more. CDR3 in amino acids: CSGKREGYTGELFF. The CDR3 region has the DNA TGCAGCGGGAAGCGGGAAGGGTACACCGGGGAGCTGTTTTTT. The gene calls are TRBV29-1 and TRBJ2-2, with TRBD2 matching 7 bases. Germline CDR1 and CDR2: SQVTM and ANQGSEA. V gave up 7 bases and J gave up 3 bases; unmatched junction bases: 8. The CDR3 runs 14 residues.

This rearrangement joins TRBV7-9 to TRBJ2-2; 11 nucleotides agree with TRBD1. CDR1 and CDR2 from the germline V gene are SEHNR and FQNEAQ (reference sequence). This CDR3 is 13 amino acids long. The trim removed 6 bases at V and 9 bases at J, leaving 3 bases unmatched. In nucleotides, the CDR3 is TGTGCCAGCAGTTGGACAGGGGGCAGGGAGCTGTTTTTT. Translation: CASSWTGGRELFF.

This chain uses TRBV7-3 with TRBJ2-7; D is undetermined. V was trimmed by 6 bases and J by 4 bases, leaving 13 bases between them. The CDR3 extends over 13 amino acids. The germline CDR1 and CDR2 sequences are SGHTA and FQGTGA. In DNA form, the CDR3 reads TGTGCCAGCAGACCCGAATCGGATTACGAGCAGTACTTC. Translated: CASRPESDYEQYF.

This clonotype was observed once. Being one base from a much bigger clone, this may be a read error. V and J are TRBV11-1 and TRBJ1-1; D might be TRBD1 (6 bases). CDR1 and CDR2 (germline): SGHAT, FQDESV (reference sequence). The CDR3 is made up of 14 amino acids. CDR3 region: CAGSTQGRGTEAFF. CDR3 DNA sequence: TGTGCCGGCAGCACTCAGGGGAGAGGGACTGAAGCTTTCTTT.

The J gene is TRBJ2-7, the V gene TRBV10-3; 9 bases map to TRBD2. The junction had 12 bases not matched to a gene; V was cut back by 10 bases and J by 2 bases. Germline V gene sequence: CDR1 ENHRY, CDR2 SYGVKD. The length of the CDR3 is 15 residues. DNA for the CDR3: TGTGCCAGCATCAAATGGGCTAGCGGGGCCTACGAGCAGTACTTC. Translating it yields CASIKWASGAYEQYF.

In this sample, this clonotype turned up a few times. V and J are TRBV7-2 and TRBJ1-5, with a tentative D call TRBD1 (6 bases). Trimming stripped 3 bases from V and 3 bases from J, with 18 bases between. The CDR3 totals 17 residues. Per germline, CDR1 SGHTA and CDR2 FQGNSA. The chain's CDR3 is CASSLGGRGLYNQPQHF. The CDR3 DNA reads as TGTGCCAGCAGCTTGGGGGGGCGCGGGCTCTACAATCAGCCCCAGCATTTT.

The chain employs TRBV24-1 and TRBJ1-2; 11 bases are a match to TRBD1. Losses at the gene ends were 3 bases for V and 4 bases for J; bases not matched to a gene: 9. Germline V CDR1 and CDR2: KGHDR, SFDVKD. This CDR3 is 17 amino acids long. CDR3 DNA: TGTGCCACCAGTGATCCCGGACAGGGGGCGTCCCTCTATGGCTACACCTTC. Translated, it gives CATSDPGQGASLYGYTF.

The CDR3 sequence: CASSQDRPGLAYAGELFF. DNA for the CDR3: TGTGCCAGCAGCCAAGACCGACCGGGACTAGCCTACGCCGGGGAGCTGTTTTTT. The V gene is TRBV25-1, the J gene TRBJ2-2; 9 nucleotides line up with TRBD2. Germline loops: CDR1 MGHDK, CDR2 SYGVNS. J was trimmed by 6 bases and V by 6 bases; bases with no gene match: 17. The length of the CDR3 is 18 residues.

V and J are TRBV9 and TRBJ2-6, with 8 bases lining up with TRBD2. Germline assignment: CDR1 SGDLS and CDR2 YYNGEE. The V segment lost 0 bases and the J segment 0 bases; nucleotides outside the gene matches: 5. The CDR3 extends over 18 amino acids. Written as DNA, the CDR3 is TGTGCCAGCAGCGTAGTCAGCGGGGGAGTCTCTGGGGCCAACGTCCTGACTTTC. Translation gives CASSVVSGGVSGANVLTF.

This clonotype was recorded many times. This chain uses TRBV12-3 or TRBV12-4 with TRBJ1-6; weak D call: TRBD1 (5 bases). Deletions cut 5 bases from V and 10 bases from J, with 24 bases between. The CDR3 consists of 17 residues. CDR3 bases: TGTGCCAGCAGTCTGTCTCGGCGGGCCTCGGGGCGGTCACCCCTCCACTTT. This translates into CASSLSRRASGRSPLHF.

The table lists this clonotype with a count of one. The rearrangement joins TRBV5-1 to TRBJ2-7; possibly TRBD2 for D (5 bases). The CDR3 consists of 13 residues. Trimming left V 4 bases short and J 2 bases short, with 10 bases between. In germline, CDR1 is SGHRS, CDR2 YFSETQ. DNA for the CDR3: TGCGCCAGCAGCGCCGGGATTGCCTACGAGCAGTACTTC. The encoded protein is CASSAGIAYEQYF. Using reference TRBV5-1 and TRBJ2-7 for the parts outside the CDR3, the full variable domain is KAGVTQTPRYLIKTRGQQVTLSCSPISGHRSVSWYQQTPGQGLQFLFEYFSETQRNKGNFPGRFSGRQFSNSRSEMNVSTLELGDSALYLCASSAGIAYEQYFGPGTRLTVT.